This is a list of T cell receptor beta chains from one sample in a study of blood T cell repertoires in COVID-19. Assay used: immunoSEQ multiplex PCR; TCRdb lists only in-frame clones, some missing. In the table there are 140,000 to 150,000 clones, 75% to 90% of which are singletons. The source material was peripheral blood. The receptor set was obtained from a woman between 50 and 59 years old with acute or convalescent COVID-19. Both conserved end residues are part of each CDR3. D genes are given only for firm matches. The listing skips clone size in some rows; elsewhere it reads once, few, many or a size class.

d_call: NA; v_call: TRBV28; j_call: TRBJ1-1; clone_size: few; cdr3_aa: CASTALGGSGTEAFF; cdr3_nt: TGTGCCAGCACCGCCCTCGGAGGGAGTGGGACTGAAGCTTTCTTT
d_call: NA; v_call: TRBV6-1; j_call: TRBJ2-1; clone_size: NA; cdr3_aa: CASSEATGGPGQNEQFF; cdr3_nt: TGTGCCAGCAGTGAAGCCACGGGGGGGCCGGGACAGAATGAGCAGTTCTTC
d_call: NA; v_call: TRBV11-3; j_call: TRBJ1-1; clone_size: NA; cdr3_aa: CASSFSWNTEAFF; cdr3_nt: TGTGCCAGCAGCTTTTCGTGGAACACTGAAGCTTTCTTT
d_call: NA; v_call: TRBV6-2/TRBV6-3; j_call: TRBJ2-2; clone_size: NA; cdr3_aa: CASSYLMNTGELFF; cdr3_nt: TGTGCCAGCAGTTATCTTATGAACACCGGGGAGCTGTTTTTT
d_call: TRBD2; v_call: TRBV5-1; j_call: TRBJ2-7; clone_size: NA; cdr3_aa: CASSQSAGGGEQYF; cdr3_nt: TGCGCCAGCAGCCAGTCAGCGGGAGGTGGCGAGCAGTACTTC
d_call: NA; v_call: TRBV4-1; j_call: TRBJ2-7; clone_size: NA; cdr3_aa: CASSQERHLSYEQYF; cdr3_nt: TGCGCCAGCAGCCAAGAGCGTCATCTCTCCTACGAGCAGTACTTC
d_call: TRBD1; v_call: TRBV2; j_call: TRBJ1-2; clone_size: once; cdr3_aa: CARSQTGNYGYTF; cdr3_nt: TGTGCCAGGTCCCAGACAGGGAACTATGGCTACACCTTC
d_call: TRBD1; v_call: TRBV19; j_call: TRBJ2-6; clone_size: NA; cdr3_aa: CASSTTGGTPSGANVLTF; cdr3_nt: TGTGCCAGTAGTACGACAGGGGGGACCCCCTCTGGGGCCAACGTCCTGACTTTC
d_call: NA; v_call: TRBV3-1/TRBV3-2; j_call: TRBJ1-4; clone_size: NA; cdr3_aa: CASSQAGDEKLFF; cdr3_nt: TGTGCCAGCAGCCAAGCGGGGGATGAAAAACTGTTTTTT
d_call: NA; v_call: TRBV6-5; j_call: TRBJ2-7; clone_size: NA; cdr3_aa: CASSYSTAGRGYEQYF; cdr3_nt: TGTGCCAGCAGTTACTCGACGGCAGGGCGAGGCTACGAGCAGTACTTC
d_call: TRBD2; v_call: TRBV18; j_call: TRBJ2-2; clone_size: NA; cdr3_aa: CASSPRNSGGSNTGELFF; cdr3_nt: TGTGCCAGCTCACCACGTAATAGCGGGGGGTCGAACACCGGGGAGCTGTTTTTT